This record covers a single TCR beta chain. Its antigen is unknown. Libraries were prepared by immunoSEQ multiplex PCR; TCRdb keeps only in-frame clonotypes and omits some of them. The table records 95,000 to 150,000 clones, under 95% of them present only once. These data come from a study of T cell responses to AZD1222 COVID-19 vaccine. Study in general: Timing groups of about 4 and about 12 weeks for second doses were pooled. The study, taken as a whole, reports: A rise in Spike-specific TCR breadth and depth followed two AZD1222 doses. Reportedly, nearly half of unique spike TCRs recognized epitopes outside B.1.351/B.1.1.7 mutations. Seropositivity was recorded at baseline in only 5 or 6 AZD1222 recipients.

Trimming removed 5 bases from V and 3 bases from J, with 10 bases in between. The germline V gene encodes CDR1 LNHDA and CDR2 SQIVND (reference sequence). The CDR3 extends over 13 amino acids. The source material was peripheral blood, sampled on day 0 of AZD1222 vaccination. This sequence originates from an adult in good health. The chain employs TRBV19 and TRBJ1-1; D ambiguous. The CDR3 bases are TGTGCCAGTAGTGAGGGTTTTGACACTGAAGCTTTCTTT. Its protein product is CASSEGFDTEAFF.